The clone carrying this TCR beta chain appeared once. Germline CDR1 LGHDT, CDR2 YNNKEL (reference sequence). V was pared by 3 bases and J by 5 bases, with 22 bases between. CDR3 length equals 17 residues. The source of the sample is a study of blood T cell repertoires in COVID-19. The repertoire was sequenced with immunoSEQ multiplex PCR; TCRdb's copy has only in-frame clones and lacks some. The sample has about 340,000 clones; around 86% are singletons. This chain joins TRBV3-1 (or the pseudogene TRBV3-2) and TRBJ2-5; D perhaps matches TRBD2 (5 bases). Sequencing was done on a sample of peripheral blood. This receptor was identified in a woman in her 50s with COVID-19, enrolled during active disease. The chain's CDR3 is CASSQLPAALGDETQYF. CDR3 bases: TGTGCCAGCAGCCAGCTCCCGGCCGCCCTGGGAGATGAGACCCAGTACTTC.